The clone carrying this T cell receptor (beta chain) was seen only a few times. This specimen comes from a study of T-cell reconstitution after alpha-beta-depleted transplantation in children. TCRbeta library preparation incorporated unique molecular identifiers. TCRdb analysed the PCR reads with MiXCR anew, one entry per CDR3 protein. The profile covers about 440,000 distinct CDR3 sequences, with around 46% appearing a single time and approximately 30% taken by the ten largest. The input for sequencing was PBMCs, taken before TCRalphabeta/CD19-depleted stem cell transplant. This receptor was identified in a girl aged 2-10 years with aplastic anemia, due to receive a stem cell transplant.

The CDR3: CASSLEGGFLNEQFF. The DNA for the CDR3 is TGTGCCAGCAGCCTAGAGGGTGGATTTCTCAATGAGCAGTTCTTC. The rearrangement joins TRBV7-3 to TRBJ2-1; D might be TRBD2 (5 bases). Trimming removed 5 bases at V and 6 bases at J, with 17 bases between. The germline V gene encodes CDR1 SGHTA and CDR2 FQGTGA. The CDR3 length is 15 residues.